The clone carrying this TCR beta chain was seen once. The sample is drawn from a study of blood T cell repertoires in COVID-19. Study details: From the United States, Italy and Spain came samples of acute and convalescent COVID-19. From T cells, B-cell-depleted T cells, or PBMCs came the material, which was cDNA or gDNA.

In the authors' workflow: Scientists estimated how many nucleated cells there were by amplifying reference gene primers. Profiling relied on immunoSEQ multiplex PCR, and the TCRdb table lists in-frame clones only, not all of them. V, J and clone size were drawn from that table, and D and trimming were deduced from the DNA. The sample consists of 440,000 or so clones, 89% of them appearing once. Patients of the Seattle cohort, enrolled during active infection, were followed longitudinally. From germline, CDR1 is LGHDT and CDR2 YNNKEL (reference sequence). The CDR3 contains 15 residues. Trimming removed 2 bases from V and 6 bases from J; junction bases left unmatched: 4.

The sequencing input was peripheral blood. The clonotype was recovered from a woman in her thirties or forties with COVID-19, enrolled during active disease. This chain links TRBV3-1 (or the pseudogene TRBV3-2) with TRBJ1-5, with 10 bases that match TRBD1. In nucleotides, the CDR3 is TGTGCCAGCAGCCAACGGGACAGGGGAAGTCAGCCCCAGCATTTT. This codes for CASSQRDRGSQPQHF.